Listed below are T cell receptor beta chains from one sample, sequenced in a study of blood T cell repertoires in COVID-19. Some clones are missing from TCRdb's copy, which holds only in-frame ones; the method was immunoSEQ multiplex PCR. The sample holds 200,000 to 250,000 clones; 89% are singletons and the top ten take 5.5% to 6.5%. The sequenced material came from peripheral blood. All receptors derive from a man aged 60 to 75 who had recovered from COVID-19. CDR3s include the opening cysteine and the closing phenylalanine or tryptophan. The D gene is left open where the match is weak. A row's size may be missing; if present it is once, few, many or a size class.

d_call: -
clone_size: -
j_call: TRBJ1-6
v_call: TRBV9
cdr3_aa: CASSPTPGSYNSPLHF
cdr3_nt: TGTGCCAGCAGCCCCACTCCAGGGTCCTATAATTCACCCCTCCACTTT

d_call: TRBD1
clone_size: once
j_call: TRBJ2-2
v_call: TRBV6-2/TRBV6-3
cdr3_aa: CASSFCPPPGQGDLTTGELFF
cdr3_nt: TGTGCCAGCAGTTTCTGCCCTCCGCCGGGACAGGGGGATTTGACCACCGGGGAGCTGTTTTTT

d_call: TRBD2
clone_size: -
j_call: TRBJ2-2
v_call: TRBV6-1
cdr3_aa: CASSERGGTGTGELFF
cdr3_nt: TGTGCCAGCAGTGAAAGGGGAGGGACGGGCACCGGGGAGCTGTTTTTT

d_call: -
clone_size: -
j_call: TRBJ2-3
v_call: TRBV2
cdr3_aa: CASSVGGPTDTQYF
cdr3_nt: TGTGCCAGCAGTGTCGGGGGGCCCACAGATACGCAGTATTTT

d_call: -
clone_size: -
j_call: TRBJ2-7
v_call: TRBV5-6
cdr3_aa: CASSSSSTYEQYF
cdr3_nt: TGTGCCAGCAGCAGTAGCAGTACCTACGAGCAGTACTTC

d_call: -
clone_size: -
j_call: TRBJ2-3
v_call: TRBV10-3
cdr3_aa: CAIKWSVQGDTQYF
cdr3_nt: TGTGCCATCAAATGGTCTGTTCAGGGGGATACGCAGTATTTT

d_call: -
clone_size: -
j_call: TRBJ2-7
v_call: TRBV6-1
cdr3_aa: CASSEERLGDSYEQYF
cdr3_nt: TGTGCCAGCAGTGAAGAGAGACTAGGGGACTCCTACGAGCAGTACTTC

d_call: TRBD1
clone_size: -
j_call: TRBJ1-5
v_call: TRBV7-2
cdr3_aa: CASSLEGRGDQPQHF
cdr3_nt: TGTGCCAGCAGCTTAGAGGGCAGGGGGGATCAGCCCCAGCATTTT

d_call: TRBD1
clone_size: -
j_call: TRBJ1-4
v_call: TRBV27
cdr3_aa: CASRVRGQGAPGEKLFF
cdr3_nt: TGTGCCAGCAGGGTACGAGGACAGGGGGCGCCGGGTGAAAAACTGTTTTTT

d_call: -
clone_size: -
j_call: TRBJ2-5
v_call: TRBV11-3
cdr3_aa: CASSLQGHNQLETQYF
cdr3_nt: TGTGCCAGCAGCTTACAAGGACACAACCAACTAGAGACCCAGTACTTC

d_call: -
clone_size: -
j_call: TRBJ2-5
v_call: TRBV27
cdr3_aa: CASSSPGGLEKETQYF
cdr3_nt: TGTGCCAGCAGTTCTCCAGGAGGACTGGAGAAAGAGACCCAGTACTTC

d_call: -
clone_size: -
j_call: TRBJ2-5
v_call: TRBV27
cdr3_aa: CASSLWWEDQETQYF
cdr3_nt: TGTGCCAGCAGTTTATGGTGGGAGGACCAAGAGACCCAGTACTTC

d_call: TRBD2
clone_size: -
j_call: TRBJ2-1
v_call: TRBV7-2
cdr3_aa: CASGLSIREGEQFF
cdr3_nt: TGTGCCAGCGGTTTGTCCATTAGGGAGGGTGAGCAGTTCTTC

d_call: -
clone_size: once
j_call: TRBJ1-1
v_call: TRBV27
cdr3_aa: CASKGPGKAFF
cdr3_nt: TGTGCCAGCAAAGGGCCGGGGAAGGCTTTCTTT

d_call: -
clone_size: -
j_call: TRBJ1-2
v_call: TRBV1
cdr3_aa: CTSSQVRTLGGYTF
cdr3_nt: TGCACCAGCAGCCAAGTCAGGACTTTAGGTGGCTACACCTTC

d_call: -
clone_size: -
j_call: TRBJ1-5
v_call: TRBV18
cdr3_aa: CASSSPSEPQHF
cdr3_nt: TGTGCCAGCTCATCTCCGTCCGAGCCCCAGCATTTT

d_call: TRBD1
clone_size: -
j_call: TRBJ2-3
v_call: TRBV12-3/TRBV12-4
cdr3_aa: CASRGQGTDTQYF
cdr3_nt: TGTGCCAGCAGAGGACAGGGGACAGATACGCAGTATTTT

d_call: -
clone_size: -
j_call: TRBJ1-1
v_call: TRBV5-1
cdr3_aa: CASSPLLNTEAFF
cdr3_nt: TGCGCCAGCAGCCCTCTCCTGAACACTGAAGCTTTCTTT

d_call: -
clone_size: -
j_call: TRBJ2-5
v_call: TRBV5-6
cdr3_aa: CASSSAGAGETQYF
cdr3_nt: TGTGCCAGCAGCTCGGCGGGTGCGGGAGAGACCCAGTACTTC

d_call: -
clone_size: -
j_call: TRBJ1-5
v_call: TRBV19
cdr3_aa: CASTSGGRFVDQPQHF
cdr3_nt: TGTGCCAGTACCTCCGGCGGGCGTTTTGTGGATCAGCCCCAGCATTTT

d_call: TRBD1
clone_size: -
j_call: TRBJ1-2
v_call: TRBV6-4
cdr3_aa: CASRGQGLSGYTF
cdr3_nt: TGTGCCAGCAGAGGACAGGGATTAAGTGGCTACACCTTC

d_call: TRBD1
clone_size: -
j_call: TRBJ1-2
v_call: TRBV9
cdr3_aa: CASSVADRGRDGYTF
cdr3_nt: TGTGCCAGCAGCGTAGCCGACAGGGGGCGGGATGGCTACACCTTC

d_call: -
clone_size: -
j_call: TRBJ2-7
v_call: TRBV5-1
cdr3_aa: CASSLAGGLSYEQYF
cdr3_nt: TGCGCCAGCAGCTTGGCCGGGGGACTGTCCTACGAGCAGTACTTC

d_call: -
clone_size: once
j_call: TRBJ2-3
v_call: TRBV20-1
cdr3_aa: CSAPRLETQYF
cdr3_nt: TGCAGTGCTCCCCGCCTGGAGACGCAGTATTTT

d_call: -
clone_size: -
j_call: TRBJ1-2
v_call: TRBV29-1
cdr3_aa: CSVETDTNYGYTF
cdr3_nt: TGCAGCGTTGAGACGGACACTAACTATGGCTACACCTTC

d_call: TRBD2
clone_size: -
j_call: TRBJ2-7
v_call: TRBV11-2
cdr3_aa: CASSLERGSSYEQYF
cdr3_nt: TGTGCCAGCAGCTTAGAACGCGGGAGCTCCTACGAGCAGTACTTC

d_call: TRBD2
clone_size: -
j_call: TRBJ2-4
v_call: TRBV19
cdr3_aa: CATNIARGNIQYF
cdr3_nt: TGTGCCACCAATATAGCGCGGGGGAACATTCAGTACTTC

d_call: TRBD1
clone_size: -
j_call: TRBJ1-5
v_call: TRBV6-2/TRBV6-3
cdr3_aa: CASTPGQGNQPQHF
cdr3_nt: TGTGCCAGCACCCCGGGACAGGGGAATCAGCCCCAGCATTTT

d_call: -
clone_size: -
j_call: TRBJ1-1
v_call: TRBV28
cdr3_aa: CASSFWQANTEAFF
cdr3_nt: TGTGCCAGCAGTTTCTGGCAGGCTAACACTGAAGCTTTCTTT

d_call: TRBD1
clone_size: many
j_call: TRBJ2-7
v_call: TRBV18
cdr3_aa: CASNTGGVSYEQYF
cdr3_nt: TGTGCCAGCAACACAGGGGGCGTCTCCTACGAGCAGTACTTC

d_call: -
clone_size: -
j_call: TRBJ2-2
v_call: TRBV2
cdr3_aa: CASRNDRYTGELFF
cdr3_nt: TGTGCCAGCAGGAATGACAGATACACCGGGGAGCTGTTTTTT

d_call: TRBD1
clone_size: -
j_call: TRBJ1-2
v_call: TRBV10-3
cdr3_aa: CASGQGGYTF
cdr3_nt: TGTGCCTCGGGACAGGGAGGCTACACCTTC

d_call: -
clone_size: -
j_call: TRBJ2-1
v_call: TRBV11-3
cdr3_aa: CAFANRPPYNEQFF
cdr3_nt: TGTGCCTTTGCGAACAGACCTCCCTACAATGAGCAGTTCTTC

d_call: TRBD1
clone_size: -
j_call: TRBJ2-1
v_call: TRBV7-8
cdr3_aa: CASSLGRGIYEQFF
cdr3_nt: TGTGCCAGCAGCCTCGGCAGGGGGATATATGAGCAGTTCTTC

d_call: -
clone_size: -
j_call: TRBJ1-2
v_call: TRBV6-2/TRBV6-3
cdr3_aa: CASSYKEVGGYTF
cdr3_nt: TGTGCCAGCAGTTACAAGGAGGTCGGGGGCTACACCTTC

d_call: TRBD2
clone_size: -
j_call: TRBJ2-7
v_call: TRBV20-1
cdr3_aa: CSAPSAGKQYF
cdr3_nt: TGCAGTGCTCCCTCAGCGGGAAAGCAGTACTTC

d_call: -
clone_size: -
j_call: TRBJ2-1
v_call: TRBV6-5
cdr3_aa: CASSYRRGSSYNEQFF
cdr3_nt: TGTGCCAGCAGTTATCGGCGGGGTAGCTCCTACAATGAGCAGTTCTTC

d_call: -
clone_size: -
j_call: TRBJ2-7
v_call: TRBV2
cdr3_aa: CASGGQGDEQYF
cdr3_nt: TGTGCCAGTGGGGGGCAGGGGGACGAGCAGTACTTC

d_call: -
clone_size: once
j_call: TRBJ1-1
v_call: TRBV7-3
cdr3_aa: CASSFSPGNTEAFF
cdr3_nt: TGTGCCAGCAGCTTTTCCCCGGGGAACACTGAAGCTTTCTTT

d_call: -
clone_size: -
j_call: TRBJ2-7
v_call: TRBV18
cdr3_aa: CASSPFSSYEQYF
cdr3_nt: TGTGCCAGCTCACCATTCAGCTCCTACGAGCAGTACTTC

d_call: -
clone_size: -
j_call: TRBJ2-7
v_call: TRBV3-1/TRBV3-2
cdr3_aa: CASSHLAGEQYF
cdr3_nt: TGTGCCAGCAGCCACCTCGCGGGGGAGCAGTACTTC

d_call: TRBD1
clone_size: -
j_call: TRBJ2-3
v_call: TRBV9
cdr3_aa: CASSGKKTGGLTDTQYF
cdr3_nt: TGTGCCAGCAGCGGGAAGAAGACAGGGGGTCTCACAGATACGCAGTATTTT

d_call: -
clone_size: -
j_call: TRBJ2-5
v_call: TRBV5-6
cdr3_aa: CASRLGGGPPIQETQYF
cdr3_nt: TGTGCCAGCAGACTTGGCGGGGGCCCACCCATCCAAGAGACCCAGTACTTC

d_call: TRBD1
clone_size: -
j_call: TRBJ1-6
v_call: TRBV6-5
cdr3_aa: CASSYPRTGNSPLHF
cdr3_nt: TGTGCCAGCAGTTACCCAAGGACAGGGAATTCACCCCTCCACTTT

d_call: -
clone_size: -
j_call: TRBJ2-3
v_call: TRBV6-5
cdr3_aa: CASSYQGYTDTQYF
cdr3_nt: TGTGCCAGCAGTTACCAGGGTTACACAGATACGCAGTATTTT

d_call: TRBD2
clone_size: -
j_call: TRBJ2-5
v_call: TRBV7-3
cdr3_aa: CASSLAGVEETQYF
cdr3_nt: TGTGCCAGCAGCTTAGCGGGAGTCGAGGAGACCCAGTACTTC

d_call: TRBD2
clone_size: few
j_call: TRBJ2-1
v_call: TRBV28
cdr3_aa: CASSLPATLGTSGKWSNEQFF
cdr3_nt: TGTGCCAGCAGTTTACCTGCCACACTGGGGACTAGCGGGAAGTGGAGCAATGAGCAGTTCTTC

d_call: TRBD1
clone_size: once
j_call: TRBJ1-1
v_call: TRBV7-9
cdr3_aa: CASSFTGVTEAFF
cdr3_nt: TGTGCCAGCAGCTTTACAGGGGTCACTGAAGCTTTCTTT

d_call: -
clone_size: -
j_call: TRBJ2-7
v_call: TRBV9
cdr3_aa: CASSVGSGFSGNEQYF
cdr3_nt: TGTGCCAGCAGCGTAGGATCAGGGTTTAGTGGGAACGAGCAGTACTTC

d_call: TRBD2
clone_size: -
j_call: TRBJ2-3
v_call: TRBV9
cdr3_aa: CASSLGLAGVYTDTQYF
cdr3_nt: TGTGCCAGCAGCCTGGGACTAGCGGGGGTTTACACAGATACGCAGTATTTT

d_call: TRBD2
clone_size: -
j_call: TRBJ2-1
v_call: TRBV19
cdr3_aa: CASSIRPPGLATHEQFF
cdr3_nt: TGTGCCAGTAGTATAAGGCCCCCGGGACTAGCAACCCATGAGCAGTTCTTC

d_call: -
clone_size: -
j_call: TRBJ2-1
v_call: TRBV29-1
cdr3_aa: CSLVRGGVNEQFF
cdr3_nt: TGCAGCCTTGTTCGGGGCGGGGTGAATGAGCAGTTCTTC

d_call: -
clone_size: -
j_call: TRBJ1-5
v_call: TRBV3-1/TRBV3-2
cdr3_aa: CASSPSGYGNQPQHF
cdr3_nt: TGTGCCAGCAGTCCCTCAGGGTACGGGAATCAGCCCCAGCATTTT

d_call: -
clone_size: -
j_call: TRBJ2-1
v_call: TRBV10-3
cdr3_aa: CANSLTVYNEQFF
cdr3_nt: TGTGCCAACTCCCTTACGGTATACAATGAGCAGTTCTTC

d_call: -
clone_size: few
j_call: TRBJ1-6
v_call: TRBV5-4
cdr3_aa: CASSLAIDSPLHF
cdr3_nt: TGTGCCAGCAGCTTGGCCATTGATTCACCCCTCCACTTT

d_call: TRBD1
clone_size: -
j_call: TRBJ2-1
v_call: TRBV9
cdr3_aa: CASSPRDRGYNEQFF
cdr3_nt: TGTGCCAGCAGCCCTCGGGACAGGGGTTACAATGAGCAGTTCTTC

d_call: -
clone_size: once
j_call: TRBJ2-2
v_call: TRBV28
cdr3_aa: CASSLILSSGTGELFF
cdr3_nt: TGTGCCAGCAGTTTAATCCTATCATCGGGGACCGGGGAGCTGTTTTTT

d_call: -
clone_size: once
j_call: TRBJ1-5
v_call: TRBV2
cdr3_aa: CASSFDTSNQPQHF
cdr3_nt: TGTGCCAGCAGTTTTGACACTAGCAATCAGCCCCAGCATTTT

d_call: TRBD2
clone_size: once
j_call: TRBJ2-5
v_call: TRBV5-4
cdr3_aa: CASSLRSGSMETQYF
cdr3_nt: TGTGCCAGCAGCTTGCGTAGCGGGAGTATGGAGACCCAGTACTTC